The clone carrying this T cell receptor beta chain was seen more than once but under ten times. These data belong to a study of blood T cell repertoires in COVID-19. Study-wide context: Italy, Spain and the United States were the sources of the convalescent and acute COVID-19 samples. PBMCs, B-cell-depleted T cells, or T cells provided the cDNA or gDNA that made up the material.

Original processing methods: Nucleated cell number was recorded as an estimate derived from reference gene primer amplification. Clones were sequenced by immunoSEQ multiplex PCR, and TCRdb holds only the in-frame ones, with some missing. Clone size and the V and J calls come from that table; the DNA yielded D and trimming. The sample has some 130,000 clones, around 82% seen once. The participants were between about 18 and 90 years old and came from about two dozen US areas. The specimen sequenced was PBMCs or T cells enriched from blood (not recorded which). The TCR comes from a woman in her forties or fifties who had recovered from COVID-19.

CDR3 loop: CASSNGLGYTF. Here the CDR3 DNA reads TGTGCCAGCAGTAACGGACTTGGCTACACCTTC. The V and J genes are TRBV6-2 or TRBV6-3 and TRBJ1-2; D call uncertain. Germline V lookup: CDR1 MNHEY, CDR2 SVGEGT. Trimming removed 5 bases at V and 7 bases at J, with 8 bases between. The length of the CDR3 is 11 residues.